The 18 T cell receptor beta chains below were found in one sample sequenced in a study of T cells in tuberculosis listed by TCRdb under 2018. The sample's time point, from its label and the paper: new active TB diagnosis, blood taken before or within 7 days of starting treatment. The protocol used for the library was the immunoSEQ multiplex PCR assay. Drawn from immuneACCESS, this table holds only the in-frame rearrangements with V and J called that TCRdb kept. Clones are partly lost; checked studies trace under half to an unresolved V gene and leave the rest unexplained. Across this sample there are about 49,000 clones, with nearly 95% seen only once. More than 1.3% of the sample is held by the ten biggest clonotypes. Sample: PBMCs, taken at tuberculosis diagnosis. Every receptor here comes from an adult with tuberculosis.

The rearrangement links TRBV15 to TRBJ2-7; 10 bases align to TRBD2. CDR1 and CDR2 (germline): LNHNV, YYDKDF (reference sequence). CDR3 size: 15 residues. With V trimmed by 3 bases and J by 1 base, 3 bases remained unmatched. Written as DNA, the CDR3 is TGTGCCACCAGCAGGGAGACTAGCGGGTCCTACGAGCAGTACTTC. This gives the protein CATSRETSGSYEQYF.

The chain is built from TRBV27 and TRBJ2-1, with D perhaps TRBD1 (6 bases). Germline V lookup: CDR1 MNHEY, CDR2 SMNVEV (reference sequence). Trimming cost V 4 bases and J 4 bases, with 8 bases left between them. The CDR3 consists of 13 residues. The CDR3 spells CASSSGAYNEQFF. The DNA of the CDR3 is TGTGCCAGCAGTTCAGGGGCGTACAATGAGCAGTTCTTC.

This chain links TRBV30 with TRBJ1-1, with TRBD1 identical over 7 bases. Germline values: CDR1 GTSNPN, CDR2 SVGIG (reference sequence). The CDR3 runs to 13 residues. V lost 4 bases, J lost 4 bases, and 6 bases stayed unmatched. Here the CDR3 DNA reads TGTGCCTGGATGACCGGGACAGCCACTGAAGCTTTCTTT. It encodes CAWMTGTATEAFF.

The V and J genes are TRBV30 and TRBJ2-5; 7 bases are a match to TRBD2. The CDR3 length is 14 residues. Germline CDR1 is GTSNPN and CDR2 is SVGIG (reference sequence). The junction had 4 bases not matched to a gene; V was cut back by 0 bases and J by 3 bases. The DNA of the CDR3 is TGTGCCTGGAGTGTACGGGGGGTGGAAGAGACCCAGTACTTC. Translation: CAWSVRGVEETQYF.

The V gene is TRBV7-2, the J gene TRBJ1-1, with a possible D match to TRBD1 (5 bases). Trimming pared 0 bases from V and 2 bases from J, leaving 10 bases between. In germline, CDR1 is SGHTA, CDR2 FQGNSA. This CDR3 contains 15 residues. This chain's CDR3 is CASSLAVTANTEAFF. In DNA, the CDR3 is TGTGCCAGCAGCTTAGCTGTGACAGCAAACACTGAAGCTTTCTTT.

This clone has just one count. The V call is TRBV6-5, the J call TRBJ2-7; TRBD1 aligns across 9 bases. V trimming: 5 bases; J trimming: 4 bases; junction bases outside the gene matches: 6. Looked up from germline, CDR1 is MNHEY and CDR2 is SVGAGI. This CDR3 has 14 amino acids. The CDR3 nucleotides read TGTGCCAGCAGTCAGGGACAGGGTCCATACGAGCAGTACTTC. It yields the protein CASSQGQGPYEQYF.

This clone appeared once. This chain uses TRBV19 with TRBJ2-3, with a tentative D call TRBD2 (6 bases). This CDR3 spans 23 amino acids. The V gene lost 2 bases and the J gene lost 2 bases, with 35 bases spanning the gap. CDR1 and CDR2 (germline): LNHDA, SQIVND (reference sequence). The CDR3 coding sequence is TGTGCCAGTAGTATAAGGGGACTTTTGGGCATCTTTCGGCCAAACGCCTACACAGATACGCAGTATTTT. Translating it yields CASSIRGLLGIFRPNAYTDTQYF.

This chain connects TRBV4-3 to TRBJ2-1; 8 bases agree with TRBD2. CDR3 size: 16 residues. V was clipped by 0 bases and J by 6 bases; unmatched bases: 7. Germline values: CDR1 LGHNA, CDR2 YSLEER. The CDR3 is CASSQDEREISNEQFF. In nucleotides, the CDR3 is TGCGCCAGCAGCCAAGATGAGCGGGAGATCAGCAATGAGCAGTTCTTC.

This clone has only one observation. V usage is TRBV11-2 and J usage is TRBJ2-1; possible D gene TRBD2, 6 bases. The CDR3 is 17 residues long. Between the trimmed V and J ends, which lost 2 bases and 6 bases, there was a span of 20 bases. CDR1 is SGHAT, CDR2 FQNNGV, per germline. The CDR3: CASSLFSGGPSGNEQFF. The CDR3 bases are TGTGCCAGCAGCTTATTCAGCGGAGGGCCGTCAGGCAATGAGCAGTTCTTC.

This chain joins TRBV7-9 and TRBJ2-7, with 7 bases lining up with TRBD2. CDR1 SEHNR and CDR2 FQNEAQ come from the germline V gene (reference sequence). CDR3 length: 12 residues. The ends lost 5 bases at V and 6 bases at J; junction bases unmatched: 4. The CDR3 region has the DNA TGTGCCAGCAGCCGGGGGGAAGGCGAGCAGTACTTC. It specifies CASSRGEGEQYF.

The chain is built from TRBV15 and TRBJ1-5; tentatively, D is TRBD1 (5 bases). V was cut by 5 bases and J by 4 bases, with 15 bases left in between. Germline CDR1 LNHNV, CDR2 YYDKDF (reference sequence). The CDR3 covers 15 residues. This CDR3 reads CATSQRDGLNQPQHF. Written as DNA, the CDR3 is TGTGCCACCAGCCAGCGGGACGGACTAAATCAGCCCCAGCATTTT.

The CDR3 DNA sequence: TGTGCCAGCAGTCGGACTGTCGGCGGAAACACCATATATTTT. Translating it yields CASSRTVGGNTIYF. The chain uses TRBV6-5 and TRBJ1-3; no reliable D call. With 5 bases removed from V and 4 bases from J, the gap between germline ends came to 12 bases. Germline CDR1 is MNHEY and CDR2 is SVGAGI. The CDR3 totals 14 residues.

The chain carries TRBV5-8 and TRBJ2-7; D is unresolved. The CDR3 loop spans 14 amino acids. Germline V gives CDR1 SGHTS, CDR2 YDEGEE. The V end lost 3 bases, the J end lost 4 bases, and 14 bases lay between the germline ends. CDR3 nucleotides: TGTGCCAGCAGCTCGTCCCGCGGCGGTTACGAGCAGTACTTC. Translation: CASSSSRGGYEQYF. Full variable domain (missing parts from reference TRBV5-8 and TRBJ2-7): EAGVTQSPTHLIKTRGQQATLRCSPISGHTSVYWYQQALGLGLQFLLWYDEGEERNRGNFPPRFSGRQFPNYSSELNVNALELEDSALYLCASSSSRGGYEQYFGPGTRLTVT.

This rearrangement joins TRBV4-2 to TRBJ2-3; no clear D. The CDR3 extends over 15 amino acids. Trimming removed 6 bases from V and 0 bases from J, with 13 bases in between. Germline-derived CDR1 and CDR2 are LGHNA and YNFKEQ. The CDR3 region has the DNA TGTGCCAGCAGACCCGGGTCCGCAAGCACAGATACGCAGTATTTT. Translation gives CASRPGSASTDTQYF.

The V and J genes are TRBV10-3 and TRBJ2-7; D gene ambiguous. The CDR3 is 12 amino acids. V was cut by 4 bases and J by 0 bases, with 4 bases left in between. Germline assignment: CDR1 ENHRY and CDR2 SYGVKD. This CDR3 is CAISVSSYEQYF. The CDR3 coding sequence is TGTGCCATCAGTGTGAGCTCCTACGAGCAGTACTTC.

This clone was seen a single time. The genes are TRBV9 and TRBJ2-1; 9 bases fit TRBD2. Per germline, CDR1 SGDLS and CDR2 YYNGEE. Trimming removed 5 bases from V and 6 bases from J; junction bases left unmatched: 6. The CDR3 spans 14 residues. The CDR3 DNA sequence: TGTGCCAGCAGTTGGACTAGCGCCTTCAATGAGCAGTTCTTC. This sequence encodes CASSWTSAFNEQFF. The full variable domain, completed using reference TRBV9 and TRBJ2-1, is DSGVTQTPKHLITATGQRVTLRCSPRSGDLSVYWYQQSLDQGLQFLIQYYNGEERAKGNILERFSAQQFPDLHSELNLSSLELGDSALYFCASSWTSAFNEQFFGPGTRLTVL.

The genes are TRBV6-1 and TRBJ2-5; tentatively, D is TRBD2 (6 bases). V was pared by 8 bases and J by 4 bases, with 11 bases between. Germline loops: CDR1 MNHNS, CDR2 SASEGT. This CDR3 comprises 12 residues. The CDR3, as DNA: TGTGCCAGCTGGGGACTTCGAGAGACCCAGTACTTC. This codes for CASWGLRETQYF.

The chain employs TRBV9 and TRBJ2-1; D is unclear. This CDR3 comprises 15 residues. Germline assignment: CDR1 SGDLS and CDR2 YYNGEE. Trimming removed 5 bases at V and 0 bases at J, with 12 bases between. As DNA, the CDR3 is TGTGCCAGCAGTTTACTCCATAGCTCCTACAATGAGCAGTTCTTC. This encodes CASSLLHSSYNEQFF.